This T cell receptor beta chain was profiled in a study of blood T cell repertoires in COVID-19. Germline V CDR1 and CDR2: SQVTM, ANQGSEA. This CDR3 spans 13 amino acids. Trimming took off 8 bases at V and 1 base at J, with 14 bases between the two ends. In Seattle, patients joined the study during active infection and were tracked longitudinally. Authors' methods: Amplifying reference gene primers gave estimates of nucleated cell counts. Profiled with immunoSEQ multiplex PCR; TCRdb holds only in-frame clones, not every one. For V, J and clone size, that table is used; D and trimming come from the DNA. This table has approximately 200,000 clones, 70% to 90% appearing once.

The source of this sequence is a man aged 25 to 40 with COVID-19, enrolled during active disease. The chain has TRBV29-1 and TRBJ1-1, with a possible D match to TRBD1 (5 bases). The sequenced sample consisted of peripheral blood. CDR3 sequence (DNA): TGCAGCACTTGGGGGGGAGGGAACACTGAAGCTTTCTTT. Translating gives CSTWGGGNTEAFF.